This T cell receptor (beta chain) was identified during a study of T-cell reconstitution after alpha-beta-depleted transplantation in children (dated by TCRdb to about 2016). Notes on the research overall: Using TCR repertoire profiling, the study followed T-cell immune reconstitution in a quantitative way in children after TCRalphabeta/CD19-depleted allogeneic hematopoietic cell transplantation.

Library method: PCR. Sequencing instrument: Illumina HiSeq 2500. Molecular barcoding was employed in the preparation of TCR libraries, with unique molecular identifiers being used to normalize TCRbeta repertoire quantification. Starting from the raw public reads, TCRdb applied fastp trimming at Q25, assembled clones with MiXCR and retained in-frame beta chains. Rows merge per CDR3 protein into single entries with the most common DNA and genes. The sample includes about 610,000 distinct CDR3 sequences, with 10% observed a single time. About 4% of the sample comes from the top ten. CDR1 is given as DFQATT and CDR2 as SNEGSKA, both from the germline V gene (reference sequence). Deletion took 7 bases off V and 3 bases off J, with a span of 9 bases between the germline ends. The CDR3 sequence holds 11 residues, the cysteine and phenylalanine included. CDR3 DNA only is kept here, 33 bases in frame from base 1.

This clonotype appeared many times. Its cognate antigen has yet to be identified. The input lacks base qualities; no much larger clone sits a single base away. The material was PBMCs from the stem cell graft donor, obtained from the stem cell graft. The clonotype comes from a human donor who donated a stem cell graft to a child with acute myeloid leukemia. The sequence links TRBV20-1 to TRBJ2-5, with the D assignment possibly TRBD1 or TRBD2, given 5 matching bases for each. The encoded CDR3 is CSVEGKETQYF. The nucleotides are TGCAGTGTAGAGGGGAAAGAGACCCAGTACTTC.